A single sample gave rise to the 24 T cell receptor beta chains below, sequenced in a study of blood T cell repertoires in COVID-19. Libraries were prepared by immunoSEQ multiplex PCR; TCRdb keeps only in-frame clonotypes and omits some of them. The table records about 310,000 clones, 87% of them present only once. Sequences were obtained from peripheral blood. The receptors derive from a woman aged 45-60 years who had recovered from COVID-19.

The CDR3 loop reads CASSFKGVGVGGSPLHF. In nucleotides, the CDR3 is TGTGCCAGCAGTTTTAAAGGGGTTGGGGTCGGGGGTTCACCCCTCCACTTT. The genes are TRBV27 and TRBJ1-6; the D gene is possibly TRBD1 (5 bases). Germline assignment: CDR1 MNHEY and CDR2 SMNVEV (reference sequence). The CDR3 extends over 17 amino acids. V shed 3 bases and J shed 9 bases, with 21 bases lying between them.

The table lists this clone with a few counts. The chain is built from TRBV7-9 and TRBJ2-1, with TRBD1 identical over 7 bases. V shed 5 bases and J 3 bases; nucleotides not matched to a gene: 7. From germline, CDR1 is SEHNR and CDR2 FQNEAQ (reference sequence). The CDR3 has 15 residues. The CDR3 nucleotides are TGTGCCAGCAGCCCCGGACAGGCTGTCTACAATGAGCAGTTCTTC. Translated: CASSPGQAVYNEQFF.

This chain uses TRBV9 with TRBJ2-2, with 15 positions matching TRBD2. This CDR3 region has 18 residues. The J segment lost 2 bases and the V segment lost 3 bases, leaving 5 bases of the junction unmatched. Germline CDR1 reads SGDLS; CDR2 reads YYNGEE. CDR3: CASSAGLAGGFNTGELFF. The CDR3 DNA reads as TGTGCCAGCAGCGCCGGACTAGCGGGAGGGTTCAACACCGGGGAGCTGTTTTTT.

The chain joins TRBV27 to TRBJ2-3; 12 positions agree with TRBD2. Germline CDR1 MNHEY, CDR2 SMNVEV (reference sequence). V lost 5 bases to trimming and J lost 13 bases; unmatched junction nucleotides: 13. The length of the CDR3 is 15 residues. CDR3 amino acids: CASSPTRLAGGKEYF. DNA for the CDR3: TGTGCCAGCAGTCCAACCCGGCTAGCGGGAGGGAAAGAGTATTTT.

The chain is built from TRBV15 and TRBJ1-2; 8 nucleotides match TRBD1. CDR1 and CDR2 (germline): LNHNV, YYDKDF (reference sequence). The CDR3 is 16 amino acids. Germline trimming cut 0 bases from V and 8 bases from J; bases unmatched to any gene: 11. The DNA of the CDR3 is TGTGCCACCAGCAGAGATCGGGCAGGGGGCGCTCCCGGCTACACCTTC. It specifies CATSRDRAGGAPGYTF. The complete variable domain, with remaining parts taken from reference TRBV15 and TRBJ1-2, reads DAMVIQNPRYQVTQFGKPVTLSCSQTLNHNVMYWYQQKSSQAPKLLFHYYDKDFNNEADTPDNFQSRRPNTSFCFLDIRSPGLGDTAMYLCATSRDRAGGAPGYTFGSGTRLTVV.

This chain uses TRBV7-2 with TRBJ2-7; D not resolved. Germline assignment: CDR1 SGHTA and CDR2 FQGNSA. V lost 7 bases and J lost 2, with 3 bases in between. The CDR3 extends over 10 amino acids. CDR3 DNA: TGTGCCAGCATCACCTACGAGCAGTACTTC. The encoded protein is CASITYEQYF.

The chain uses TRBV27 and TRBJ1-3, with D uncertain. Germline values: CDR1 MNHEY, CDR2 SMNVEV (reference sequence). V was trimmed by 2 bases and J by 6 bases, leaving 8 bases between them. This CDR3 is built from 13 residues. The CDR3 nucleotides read TGTGCCAGCAGTTTAAGCTTCCAAAACACCATATATTTT. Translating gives CASSLSFQNTIYF.

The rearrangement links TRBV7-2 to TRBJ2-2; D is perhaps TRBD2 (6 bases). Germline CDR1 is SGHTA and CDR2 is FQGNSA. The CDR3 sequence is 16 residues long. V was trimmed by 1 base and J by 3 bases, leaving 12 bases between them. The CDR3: CASSLERTTHTGELFF. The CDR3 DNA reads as TGTGCCAGCAGCTTAGAACGGACTACTCACACCGGGGAGCTGTTTTTT.

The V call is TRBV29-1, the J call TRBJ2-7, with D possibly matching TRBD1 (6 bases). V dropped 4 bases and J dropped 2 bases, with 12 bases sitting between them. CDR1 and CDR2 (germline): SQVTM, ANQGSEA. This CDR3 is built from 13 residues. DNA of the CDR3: TGCAGCGTTGGAAGCCAGGGGCCCTACGAGCAGTACTTC. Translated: CSVGSQGPYEQYF.

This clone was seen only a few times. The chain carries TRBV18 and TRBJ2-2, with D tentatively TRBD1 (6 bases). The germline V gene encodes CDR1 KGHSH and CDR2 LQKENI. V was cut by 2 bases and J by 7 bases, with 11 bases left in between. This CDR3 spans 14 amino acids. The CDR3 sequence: CASSPTGIVGELFF. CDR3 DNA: TGTGCCAGCTCACCAACAGGGATAGTCGGGGAGCTGTTTTTT.

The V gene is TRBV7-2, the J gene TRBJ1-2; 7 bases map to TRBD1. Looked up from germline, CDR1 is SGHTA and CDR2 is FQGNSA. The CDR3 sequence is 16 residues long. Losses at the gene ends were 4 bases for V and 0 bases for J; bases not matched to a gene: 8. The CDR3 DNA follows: TGTGCCAGCAGCTCTCAAGGACAGGTTGCTAACTATGGCTACACCTTC. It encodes CASSSQGQVANYGYTF.

DNA of the CDR3: TGTGCCAGCAGCAGGGGGCTCTGGGAGCAGTACTTC. It specifies CASSRGLWEQYF. The chain recombines TRBV6-2 or TRBV6-3 with TRBJ2-7, with 8 bases aligning to TRBD1. CDR1 and CDR2 from the germline V gene are MNHEY and SVGEGT. The ends lost 6 bases at V and 7 bases at J; junction bases unmatched: 5. The CDR3 is 12 amino acids.

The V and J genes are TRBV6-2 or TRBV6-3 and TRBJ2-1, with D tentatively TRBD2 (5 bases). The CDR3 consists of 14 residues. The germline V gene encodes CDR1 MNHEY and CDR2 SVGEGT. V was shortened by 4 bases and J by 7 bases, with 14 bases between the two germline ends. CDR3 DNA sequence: TGTGCCAGCAGTTTCGGGCTAGCACTGAATGAGCAGTTCTTC. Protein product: CASSFGLALNEQFF.

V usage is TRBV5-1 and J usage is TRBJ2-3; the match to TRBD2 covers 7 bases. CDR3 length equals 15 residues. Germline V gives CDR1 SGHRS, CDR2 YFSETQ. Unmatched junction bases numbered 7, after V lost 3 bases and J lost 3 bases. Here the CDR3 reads CASSYWGGVTDTQYF. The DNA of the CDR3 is TGCGCCAGCAGCTACTGGGGGGGAGTGACAGATACGCAGTATTTT.

The CDR3, as DNA: TGTGCCAGCGCCTCCATCGGGGGTCTCGGTCGGGGCTACACCTTC. Translation: CASASIGGLGRGYTF. The chain recombines TRBV9 with TRBJ1-2; D is possibly TRBD1 (5 bases). Germline V gives CDR1 SGDLS, CDR2 YYNGEE. The germline V and J ends were trimmed by 7 bases and 8 bases, with 24 bases remaining between them. The CDR3 consists of 15 residues.

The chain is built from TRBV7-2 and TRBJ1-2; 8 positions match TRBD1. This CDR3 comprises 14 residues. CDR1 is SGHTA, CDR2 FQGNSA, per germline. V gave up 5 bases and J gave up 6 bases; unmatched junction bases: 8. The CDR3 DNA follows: TGTGCCAGCAGCGGGGTCCGGACAGGGCATGGCTACACCTTC. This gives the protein CASSGVRTGHGYTF.

CDR3 region: CASTNLRSSGGAGETQYF. In DNA, the CDR3 is TGTGCCAGCACCAACTTACGGTCTAGCGGGGGGGCTGGAGAGACCCAGTACTTC. The chain combines TRBV11-2 with TRBJ2-5; 12 nucleotides agree with TRBD2. Germline-derived CDR1 and CDR2 are SGHAT and FQNNGV. The length of the CDR3 is 18 residues. With 7 bases clipped from V and 4 bases from J, the junction kept 16 bases outside the gene matches.

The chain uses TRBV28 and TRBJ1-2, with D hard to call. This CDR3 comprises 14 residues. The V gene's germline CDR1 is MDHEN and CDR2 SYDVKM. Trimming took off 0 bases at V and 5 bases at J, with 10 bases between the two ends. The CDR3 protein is CASSLWQEGYGYTF. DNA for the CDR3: TGTGCCAGCAGTTTATGGCAGGAAGGTTATGGCTACACCTTC.

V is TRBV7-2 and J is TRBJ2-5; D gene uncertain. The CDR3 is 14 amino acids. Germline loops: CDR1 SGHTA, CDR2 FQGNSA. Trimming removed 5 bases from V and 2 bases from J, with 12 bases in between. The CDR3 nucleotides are TGTGCCAGCAGCCCGCTGAGCAAGCAAGAGACCCAGTACTTC. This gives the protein CASSPLSKQETQYF.

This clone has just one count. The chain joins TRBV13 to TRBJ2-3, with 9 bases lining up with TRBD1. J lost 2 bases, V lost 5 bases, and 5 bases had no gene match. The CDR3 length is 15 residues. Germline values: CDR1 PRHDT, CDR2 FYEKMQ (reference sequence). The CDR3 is CASSLTGGFTDTQYF. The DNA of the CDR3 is TGTGCCAGCAGCCTAACAGGGGGCTTCACAGATACGCAGTATTTT.

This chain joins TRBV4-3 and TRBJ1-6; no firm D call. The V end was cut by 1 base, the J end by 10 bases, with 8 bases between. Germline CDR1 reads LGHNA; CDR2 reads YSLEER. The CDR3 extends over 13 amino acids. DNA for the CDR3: TGCGCCAGCAGCCAAGGTCCGGGGTCACCCCTCCACTTT. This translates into CASSQGPGSPLHF.

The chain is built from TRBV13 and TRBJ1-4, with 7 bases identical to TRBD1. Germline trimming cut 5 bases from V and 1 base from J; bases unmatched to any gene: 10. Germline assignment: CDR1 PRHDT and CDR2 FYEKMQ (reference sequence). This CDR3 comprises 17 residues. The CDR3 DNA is TGTGCCAGCAGCCGTCCGACAGGGTTGGAAACTAATGAAAAACTGTTTTTT. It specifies CASSRPTGLETNEKLFF. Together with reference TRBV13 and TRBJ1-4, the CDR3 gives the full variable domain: AAGVIQSPRHLIKEKRETATLKCYPIPRHDTVYWYQQGPGQDPQFLISFYEKMQSDKGSIPDRFSAQQFSDYHSELNMSSLELGDSALYFCASSRPTGLETNEKLFFGSGTQLSVL.

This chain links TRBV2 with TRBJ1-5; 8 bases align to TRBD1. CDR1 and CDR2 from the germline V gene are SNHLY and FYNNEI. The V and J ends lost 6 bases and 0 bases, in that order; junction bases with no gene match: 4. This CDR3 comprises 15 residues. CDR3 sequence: CASRPTGVSNQPQHF. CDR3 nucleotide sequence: TGTGCCAGCAGACCGACAGGGGTTAGCAATCAGCCCCAGCATTTT. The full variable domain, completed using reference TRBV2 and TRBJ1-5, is EPEVTQTPSHQVTQMGQEVILRCVPISNHLYFYWYRQILGQKVEFLVSFYNNEISEKSEIFDDQFSVERPDGSNFTLKIRSTKLEDSAMYFCASRPTGVSNQPQHFGDGTRLSIL.

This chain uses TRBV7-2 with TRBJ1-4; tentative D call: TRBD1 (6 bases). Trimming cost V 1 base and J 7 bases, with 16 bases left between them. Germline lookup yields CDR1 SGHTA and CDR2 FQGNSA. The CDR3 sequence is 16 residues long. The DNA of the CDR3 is TGTGCCAGCAGCTTAGTCTCTCGGGGGGCGAGTGAAAAACTGTTTTTT. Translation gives CASSLVSRGASEKLFF.